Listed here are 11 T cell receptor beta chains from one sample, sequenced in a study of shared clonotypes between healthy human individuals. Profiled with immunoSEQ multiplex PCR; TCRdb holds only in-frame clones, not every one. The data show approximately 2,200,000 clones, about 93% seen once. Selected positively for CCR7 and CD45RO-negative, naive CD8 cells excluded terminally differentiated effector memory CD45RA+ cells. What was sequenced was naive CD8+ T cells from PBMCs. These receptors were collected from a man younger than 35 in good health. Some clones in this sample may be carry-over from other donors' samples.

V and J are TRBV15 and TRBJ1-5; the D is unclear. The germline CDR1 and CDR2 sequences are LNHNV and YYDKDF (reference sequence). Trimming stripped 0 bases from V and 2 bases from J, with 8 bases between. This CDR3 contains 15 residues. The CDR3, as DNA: TGTGCCACCAGCAGAGAGCGGGGTGGCAATCAGCCCCAGCATTTT. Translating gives CATSRERGGNQPQHF.

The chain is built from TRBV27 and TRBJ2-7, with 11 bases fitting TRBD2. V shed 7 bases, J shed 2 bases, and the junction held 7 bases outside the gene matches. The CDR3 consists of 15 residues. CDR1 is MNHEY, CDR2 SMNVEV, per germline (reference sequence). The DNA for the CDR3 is TGTGCCAGCACCCCCCTAGCGGGAGGTCCCTACGAGCAGTACTTC. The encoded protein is CASTPLAGGPYEQYF.

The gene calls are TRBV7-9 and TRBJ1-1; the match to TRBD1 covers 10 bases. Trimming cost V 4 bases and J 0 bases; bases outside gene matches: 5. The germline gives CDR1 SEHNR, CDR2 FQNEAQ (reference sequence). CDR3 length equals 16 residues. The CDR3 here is CASSSDRGFMNTEAFF. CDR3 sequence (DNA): TGTGCCAGCAGCTCGGACAGGGGGTTCATGAACACTGAAGCTTTCTTT.

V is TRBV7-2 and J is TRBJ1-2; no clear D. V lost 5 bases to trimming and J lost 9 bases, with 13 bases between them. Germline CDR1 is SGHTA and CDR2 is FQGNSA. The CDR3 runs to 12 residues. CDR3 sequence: CASSADGWSYTF. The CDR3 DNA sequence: TGTGCCAGCAGCGCGGATGGATGGAGCTACACCTTC.

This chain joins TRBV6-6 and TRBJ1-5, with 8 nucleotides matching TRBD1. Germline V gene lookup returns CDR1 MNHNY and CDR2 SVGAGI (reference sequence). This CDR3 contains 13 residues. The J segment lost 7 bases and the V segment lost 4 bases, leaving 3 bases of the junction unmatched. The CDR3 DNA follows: TGTGCCAGCAGTTCAGGGGGCAGGCAGCCCCAGCATTTT. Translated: CASSSGGRQPQHF.

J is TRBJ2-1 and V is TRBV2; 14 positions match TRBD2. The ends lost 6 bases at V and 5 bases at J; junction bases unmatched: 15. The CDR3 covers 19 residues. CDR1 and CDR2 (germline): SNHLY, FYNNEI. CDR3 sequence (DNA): TGTGCCAGCAGCCACAAGGGACTAGCGGGAGTTATAGGCAACAATGAGCAGTTCTTC. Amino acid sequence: CASSHKGLAGVIGNNEQFF.

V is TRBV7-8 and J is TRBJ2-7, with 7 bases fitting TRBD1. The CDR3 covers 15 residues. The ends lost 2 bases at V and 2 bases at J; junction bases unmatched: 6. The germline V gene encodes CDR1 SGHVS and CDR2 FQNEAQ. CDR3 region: CASSLKTGITYEQYF. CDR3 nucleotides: TGTGCCAGCAGCTTAAAGACAGGGATAACCTACGAGCAGTACTTC.

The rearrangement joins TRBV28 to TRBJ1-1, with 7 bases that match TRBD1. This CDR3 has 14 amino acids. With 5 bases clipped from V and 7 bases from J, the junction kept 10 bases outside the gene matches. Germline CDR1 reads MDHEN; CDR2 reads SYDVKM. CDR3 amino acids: CASSKRSQGNEAFF. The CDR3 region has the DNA TGTGCCAGCAGTAAAAGGTCACAGGGGAATGAAGCTTTCTTT.

In DNA, the CDR3 is TGTGCCAGCAGCGTAGCTAGCGGGATGCCTGGCACCGGGGAGCTGTTTTTT. It is translated as CASSVASGMPGTGELFF. The genes are TRBV9 and TRBJ2-2, with 9 bases aligning to TRBD2. Trimming took 0 bases from V and 4 from J; bases not matched to a gene: 7. The CDR3 spans 17 residues. Germline V lookup: CDR1 SGDLS, CDR2 YYNGEE.

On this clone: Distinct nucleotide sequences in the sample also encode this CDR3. CDR3: CASSPPLLAGTYNEQFF. The CDR3 region has the DNA TGTGCCAGCTCACCACCATTACTAGCGGGAACCTACAATGAGCAGTTCTTC. The chain is built from TRBV18 and TRBJ2-1; 10 bases line up with TRBD2. The CDR3 loop spans 17 amino acids. The V gene's germline CDR1 is KGHSH and CDR2 LQKENI. After removal of 0 bases from V and 2 bases from J, the junction contained 4 bases not matched to a gene. Looking up the rest from reference TRBV18 and TRBJ2-1 gives the full variable domain: NAGVMQNPRHLVRRRGQEARLRCSPMKGHSHVYWYRQLPEEGLKFMVYLQKENIIDESGMPKERFSAEFPKEGPSILRIQQVVRGDSAAYFCASSPPLLAGTYNEQFFGPGTRLTVL.

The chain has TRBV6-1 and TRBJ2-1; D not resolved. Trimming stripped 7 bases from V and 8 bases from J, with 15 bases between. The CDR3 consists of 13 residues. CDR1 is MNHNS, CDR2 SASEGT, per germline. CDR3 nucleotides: TGTGCCAGCACCCTCTTCGAGGTCGATGAGCAGTTCTTC. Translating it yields CASTLFEVDEQFF.